Sequencing of this TCR beta chain was carried out in a study of cytomegalovirus exposure and HLA in healthy donors. General observations from the study: A highly shared variant cluster was judged a likely technical artifact. Earlier results showed most TCR beta V segments being productive about 87% or about 30% of the time.

This clone has more than one count but fewer than ten. Its specificity is not known. Other DNA variants within this sample encode the same CDR3. PCR was performed using 60 Vbeta and 13 Jbeta primers. The assay was immunoSEQ multiplex PCR, and TCRdb's table has in-frame clones only and misses some. The sample has 95,000 to 150,000 clones; roughly a tenth are singletons. V was pared by 0 bases and J by 5 bases, with 1 base of the junction left unmatched. There are 15 residues in the CDR3. Germline CDR1 and CDR2: MNHEY and SVGAGI. This TCR derives from a woman younger than 30 in good health and CMV-seropositive. The sample was PBMCs. The chain uses TRBV6-5 and TRBJ2-1; 10 nucleotides line up with TRBD2. CDR3 region: CASSYSTSGHNEQFF. Written as DNA, the CDR3 is TGTGCCAGCAGTTACTCGACTAGCGGGCACAATGAGCAGTTCTTC.